The 26 T cell receptor beta chains below were found in one sample sequenced in a study of T cell repertoires in cytomegalovirus infection. TCRdb used MiXCR to reprocess the reads, holding one entry per CDR3 protein. The table has about 210,000 distinct CDR3 sequences, 6% to 8% seen once. Sequencing was carried out using PBMCs. These receptors came from a human donor in good health (CMV status not recorded). Some clones in this sample may be carry-over from other donors' samples.

This clonotype was seen repeatedly, ten times or more. The V call is TRBV7-2, the J call TRBJ1-2, with 10 bases identical to TRBD1. Losses at the gene ends were 3 bases for V and 10 bases for J; bases not matched to a gene: 11. The CDR3 extends over 15 amino acids. Germline V gene lookup returns CDR1 SGHTA and CDR2 FQGNSA. CDR3: CASSFTGQGRQDYTF. The CDR3 bases are TGTGCCAGCAGCTTCACGGGACAGGGGAGACAAGACTACACCTTC.

There are many counts of this clonotype. The chain joins TRBV28 to TRBJ1-1; TRBD1 matches 9 bases. The CDR3 consists of 14 residues. Looked up from germline, CDR1 is MDHEN and CDR2 is SYDVKM. J was trimmed by 5 bases and V by 5 bases; bases with no gene match: 6. Here the CDR3 reads CASSRTGDGTEAFF. In DNA form, the CDR3 reads TGTGCCAGCAGTCGGACAGGGGATGGAACTGAAGCTTTCTTT.

Ten or more counts support this clonotype. The rearrangement joins TRBV29-1 to TRBJ2-5; 8 bases fit TRBD1. Looked up from germline, CDR1 is SQVTM and CDR2 is ANQGSEA. Trimming took 3 bases from V and 1 from J; bases not matched to a gene: 4. This CDR3 has 14 residues. CDR3 amino acids: CSVDATGGQETQYF. As DNA, the CDR3 is TGCAGCGTTGACGCCACAGGGGGCCAAGAGACCCAGTACTTC.

This clonotype was counted ten times or more. V gene TRBV20-1 combines with J gene TRBJ1-6; D is ambiguous. Trimming pared 3 bases from V and 2 bases from J, leaving 17 bases between. This CDR3 contains 17 residues. CDR1 DFQATT and CDR2 SNEGSKA come from the germline V gene (reference sequence). The CDR3 sequence: CSARERAAIPYNSPLHF. In DNA, the CDR3 is TGCAGTGCTAGGGAAAGGGCAGCCATCCCCTATAATTCACCCCTCCACTTT.

This clonotype was counted many times. This may arise from a read error, as a much more abundant clone is one base away. The chain uses TRBV13 and TRBJ2-1, with 10 bases fitting TRBD1. The CDR3 length is 15 residues. Germline V lookup: CDR1 PRHDT, CDR2 FYEKMQ (reference sequence). After removal of 3 bases from V and 5 bases from J, the junction contained 4 bases not matched to a gene. CDR3 in amino acids: CASSFPGTGDNEQFF. CDR3 nucleotides: TGTGCCAGCAGCTTTCCAGGGACAGGGGACAATGAGCAGTTCTTC.

There are many counts of this clonotype. CDR3 amino acids: CASSAGLAGDNEQFF. The CDR3 region has the DNA TGTGCCAGCAGCGCAGGACTAGCGGGGGACAATGAGCAGTTCTTC. The chain joins TRBV7-9 to TRBJ2-1; TRBD2 matches at 13 bases. V was clipped by 5 bases and J by 5 bases; unmatched bases: 3. Per germline, CDR1 SEHNR and CDR2 FQNEAQ (reference sequence). This CDR3 comprises 15 residues.

This clonotype turned up a few times. The CDR3 nucleotides are TGTGCCAGCGAGGGGGCAGTCGGGGGCAATCAGCCCCAGCATTTT. This encodes CASEGAVGGNQPQHF. The V and J genes are TRBV6-6 and TRBJ1-5, with 7 bases fitting TRBD1. This CDR3 has 15 residues. Trimming at V came to 8 bases and at J to 2 bases, leaving 9 bases not matched to a gene. Per the germline V gene, CDR1 is MNHNY and CDR2 is SVGAGI (reference sequence).

This clonotype was observed many times. The J gene is TRBJ2-7, the V gene TRBV29-1, with 8 nucleotides matching TRBD1. Germline V lookup: CDR1 SQVTM, CDR2 ANQGSEA. The CDR3 is 15 amino acids. V lost 4 bases and J lost 2; bases outside the gene matches: 10. The CDR3 DNA reads as TGCAGCGTTGTCCGACCAGGGGGCGGCCCCTACGAGCAGTACTTC. Protein sequence: CSVVRPGGGPYEQYF.

This clonotype was detected many times. The chain uses TRBV20-1 and TRBJ2-5; D tentatively fits TRBD1 or TRBD2 (5 bases each). From germline, CDR1 is DFQATT and CDR2 SNEGSKA (reference sequence). Trimming took off 2 bases at V and 4 bases at J, with 14 bases between the two ends. The length of the CDR3 is 14 residues. The CDR3 nucleotides read TGCAGTGCTAGACGGGACGGCGGAGGAGAGACCCAGTACTTC. Its protein product is CSARRDGGGETQYF.

Many counts were recorded for this clonotype. The chain carries TRBV5-1 and TRBJ2-7; D unresolved. The V end was cut by 0 bases, the J end by 5 bases, with 12 bases between. The CDR3 runs 14 residues. The germline V gene has CDR1 SGHRS and CDR2 YFSETQ. In nucleotides, the CDR3 is TGCGCCAGCAGCTTGGACAGAATCCCCCACGAGCAGTACTTC. Translated, it gives CASSLDRIPHEQYF.

This clonotype was seen many times. This chain joins TRBV30 and TRBJ1-4; 8 bases map to TRBD1. CDR3 length: 12 amino acids. The germline gives CDR1 GTSNPN, CDR2 SVGIG (reference sequence). With 8 bases clipped from V and 6 bases from J, the junction kept 5 bases outside the gene matches. The CDR3 loop is CARTGMDEKLFF. The DNA for the CDR3 is TGTGCCCGGACAGGGATGGATGAAAAACTGTTTTTT.

This clonotype appeared many times. The chain links TRBV4-1 to TRBJ2-3, with 9 bases lining up with TRBD1. This CDR3 has 16 residues. Germline CDR1 MGHRA, CDR2 YSYEKL. The junction had 9 bases not matched to a gene; V was cut back by 4 bases and J by 4 bases. CDR3 DNA sequence: TGCGCCAGCAGCCGAGAGACAGGGGGAAGCGCAGATACGCAGTATTTT. This codes for CASSRETGGSADTQYF.

This clonotype was counted ten times or more. The chain uses TRBV28 and TRBJ2-7; TRBD1 matches at 9 bases. J was trimmed by 5 bases and V by 3 bases; bases with no gene match: 11. CDR3 length: 16 residues. Germline CDR1 and CDR2: MDHEN and SYDVKM. CDR3 DNA: TGTGCCAGCAGTTTGACCCCCGGACAGGGGAGGCACGAGCAGTACTTC. It yields the protein CASSLTPGQGRHEQYF.

This clonotype was seen many times. The chain couples TRBV4-3 to TRBJ1-6; TRBD1 matches at 9 bases. This CDR3 has 16 amino acids. CDR1 LGHNA and CDR2 YSLEER come from the germline V gene. V lost 3 bases, J lost 9 bases, and 9 bases stayed unmatched. CDR3 nucleotide sequence: TGCGCCAGCAGCCAGGACACAGGGGGCTGGGGTTCACCCCTCCACTTT. Translation: CASSQDTGGWGSPLHF.

This clonotype showed up many times. The gene calls are TRBV7-9 and TRBJ1-1; D uncertain. V shed 2 bases and J shed 10 bases, with 17 bases lying between them. Looked up from germline, CDR1 is SEHNR and CDR2 is FQNEAQ (reference sequence). CDR3 length equals 14 residues. In nucleotides, the CDR3 is TGTGCCAGCAGCTTAAGTTATGGCCCCGGAGGAGCTTTCTTT. Amino acids: CASSLSYGPGGAFF.

In this sample, this clonotype turned up many times. The CDR3 reads CASSWTGKNSPLHF. The CDR3 nucleotides read TGTGCCAGCAGTTGGACAGGGAAGAATTCACCCCTCCACTTT. The V and J genes are TRBV2 and TRBJ1-6, with 8 bases aligning to TRBD1. Trimming removed 5 bases from V and 7 bases from J; junction bases left unmatched: 4. The CDR3 length is 14 residues. Germline V lookup: CDR1 SNHLY, CDR2 FYNNEI.

This clonotype came up many times. The chain joins TRBV12-3 or TRBV12-4 to TRBJ1-2; 7 bases are a match to TRBD1. The CDR3 is 15 residues long. V gave up 7 bases and J gave up 2 bases; unmatched junction bases: 10. The CDR3 region is CASTSPGQWNYGYTF. The CDR3 DNA follows: TGTGCCAGCACCTCCCCGGGACAGTGGAACTATGGCTACACCTTC.

This clonotype was seen many times. The rearrangement links TRBV28 to TRBJ1-4; no reliable D call. Germline V gene data show CDR1 as MDHEN and CDR2 as SYDVKM. This CDR3 region has 15 residues. Deletions cut 3 bases from V and 8 bases from J, with 16 bases between. CDR3 bases: TGTGCCAGCAGTTTGCCCGGCGGAGGTGAAGAAAAACTGTTTTTT. This translates into CASSLPGGGEEKLFF.

At least ten counts were recorded for this clonotype. The chain joins TRBV28 to TRBJ2-7, with D perhaps being TRBD1 or TRBD2 (5 bases each). The CDR3 runs to 15 residues. The V end was cut by 5 bases, the J end by 2 bases, with 16 bases between. Germline CDR1 and CDR2: MDHEN and SYDVKM. CDR3 sequence reads: CASSPLGTNAYEQYF. The CDR3 DNA follows: TGTGCCAGCAGTCCACTCGGGACCAATGCCTACGAGCAGTACTTC. The full variable domain, rest sourced from reference TRBV28 and TRBJ2-7, is DVKVTQSSRYLVKRTGEKVFLECVQDMDHENMFWYRQDPGLGLRLIYFSYDVKMKEKGDIPEGYSVSREKKERFSLILESASTNQTSMYLCASSPLGTNAYEQYFGPGTRLTVT.

This clonotype was counted ten times or more. The chain employs TRBV28 and TRBJ1-5, with no clear D. CDR1 MDHEN and CDR2 SYDVKM come from the germline V gene. V was shortened by 4 bases and J by 7 bases, with 14 bases between the two germline ends. CDR3 length equals 14 residues. Here the CDR3 reads CASSSLASGQPQHF. In DNA form, the CDR3 reads TGTGCCAGCAGTTCCTTAGCGTCTGGACAGCCCCAGCATTTT.

This clonotype was counted at least ten times. V is TRBV2 and J is TRBJ1-4; possible D gene TRBD1, 5 bases. The CDR3 totals 14 residues. Germline-derived CDR1 and CDR2 are SNHLY and FYNNEI. Trimming took 3 bases from V and 7 from J, leaving 12 bases between them. The CDR3 nucleotides read TGTGCCAGCAGTGATGGGGGGTACAGTGAAAAACTGTTTTTT. Translated: CASSDGGYSEKLFF. Looking up the rest from reference TRBV2 and TRBJ1-4 gives the full variable domain: EPEVTQTPSHQVTQMGQEVILRCVPISNHLYFYWYRQILGQKVEFLVSFYNNEISEKSEIFDDQFSVERPDGSNFTLKIRSTKLEDSAMYFCASSDGGYSEKLFFGSGTQLSVL.

This clonotype has at least ten counts. The V and J genes are TRBV6-2 or TRBV6-3 and TRBJ1-1; 8 positions match TRBD1. Germline V CDR1 and CDR2: MNHEY, SVGEGT. The CDR3 has 15 amino acids. J was trimmed by 1 base and V by 6 bases; bases with no gene match: 7. CDR3: CASSPRTGWNTEAFF. In DNA, the CDR3 is TGTGCCAGCAGCCCTCGGACAGGGTGGAACACTGAAGCTTTCTTT.

The rearrangement uses TRBV29-1 and TRBJ1-6; D unclear. The CDR3 covers 14 residues. CDR1 SQVTM and CDR2 ANQGSEA come from the germline V gene. The V gene lost 7 bases and the J gene lost 5 bases, with 15 bases spanning the gap. The CDR3 spells CSARAPGDNSPLHF. The CDR3 coding sequence is TGCAGCGCGCGGGCCCCGGGAGATAATTCACCCCTCCACTTT.

This clonotype was seen ten or more times. The V and J genes are TRBV7-2 and TRBJ1-2, with 8 nucleotides matching TRBD1. This CDR3 spans 14 amino acids. Germline CDR1 reads SGHTA; CDR2 reads FQGNSA. After removal of 3 bases from V and 4 bases from J, the junction contained 4 bases not matched to a gene. CDR3 sequence: CASSFNRGTYGYTF. DNA for the CDR3: TGTGCCAGCAGCTTCAACAGGGGGACCTATGGCTACACCTTC.

This clonotype was observed many times. The chain carries TRBV20-1 and TRBJ2-3; 11 bases map to TRBD2. CDR1 is DFQATT, CDR2 SNEGSKA, per germline (reference sequence). CDR3 size: 15 residues. Unmatched junction bases numbered 5, after V lost 2 bases and J lost 4 bases. The DNA of the CDR3 is TGCAGTGCTAGACGTCTAGCGGGGGGTCCAGATACGCAGTATTTT. Protein sequence: CSARRLAGGPDTQYF.

The table lists this clonotype with many counts. The chain recombines TRBV20-1 with TRBJ2-1; D remains ambiguous. V lost 3 bases to trimming and J lost 0 bases, with 6 bases between them. The length of the CDR3 is 13 residues. Germline V gene data show CDR1 as DFQATT and CDR2 as SNEGSKA (reference sequence). The CDR3 reads CSARRSSYNEQFF. CDR3 bases: TGCAGTGCTAGGAGGAGCTCCTACAATGAGCAGTTCTTC.